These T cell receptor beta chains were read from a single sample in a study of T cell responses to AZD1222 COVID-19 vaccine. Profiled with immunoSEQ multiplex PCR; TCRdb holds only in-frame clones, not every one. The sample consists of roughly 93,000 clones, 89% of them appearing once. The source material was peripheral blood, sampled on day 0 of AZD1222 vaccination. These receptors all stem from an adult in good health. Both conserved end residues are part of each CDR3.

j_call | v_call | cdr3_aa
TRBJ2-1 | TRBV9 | CASSPRLGSYNEQFF
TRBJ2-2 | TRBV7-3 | CASSLHLAGTNTGELFF
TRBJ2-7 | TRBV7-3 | CASSLTHGHEQYF
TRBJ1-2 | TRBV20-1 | CSASRDAGYTF
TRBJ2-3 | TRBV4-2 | CASSQDLGQSHSTDTQYF
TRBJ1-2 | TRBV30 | CAWSLGTSYGYTF
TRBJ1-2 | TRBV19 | CASTTSRQNGYTF
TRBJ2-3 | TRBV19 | CASSISGTVTDTQYF
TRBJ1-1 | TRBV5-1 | CASSLRTGDDEAFF
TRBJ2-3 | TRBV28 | CASSRRGAADTQYF